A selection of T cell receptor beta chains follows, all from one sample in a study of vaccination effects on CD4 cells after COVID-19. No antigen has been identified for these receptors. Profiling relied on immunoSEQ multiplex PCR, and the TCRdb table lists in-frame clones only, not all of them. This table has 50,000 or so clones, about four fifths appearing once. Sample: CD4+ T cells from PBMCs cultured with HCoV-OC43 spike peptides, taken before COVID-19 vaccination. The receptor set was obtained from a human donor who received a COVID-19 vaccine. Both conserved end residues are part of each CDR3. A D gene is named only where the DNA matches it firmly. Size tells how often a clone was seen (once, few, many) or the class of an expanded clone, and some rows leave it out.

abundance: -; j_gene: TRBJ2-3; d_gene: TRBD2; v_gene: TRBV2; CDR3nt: TGTGCCAGCAGGCCGGACTTACTAGCGGGAGGTCCAGATACGCAGTATTTT; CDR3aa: CASRPDLLAGGPDTQYF
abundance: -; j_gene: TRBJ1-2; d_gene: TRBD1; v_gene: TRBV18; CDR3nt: TGTGCCAGTTCGGATCAAAACGGACAGGGAGCTAACTATGGCTACACCTTC; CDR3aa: CASSDQNGQGANYGYTF
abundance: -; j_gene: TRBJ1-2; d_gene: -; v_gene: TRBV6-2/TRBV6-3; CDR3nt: TGTGCCAGCAGTACCCCGGGGCAGGCTCACCCCAACTATGGCTACACCTTC; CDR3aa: CASSTPGQAHPNYGYTF
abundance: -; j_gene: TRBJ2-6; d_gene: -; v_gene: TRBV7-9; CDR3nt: TGTGCCAGCAGCTTTGTCGCTGGGGCCAACGTCCTGACTTTC; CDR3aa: CASSFVAGANVLTF
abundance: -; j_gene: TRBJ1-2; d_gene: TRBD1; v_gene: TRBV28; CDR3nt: TGTGCCAGCAGTTCCGGGACAGGGCGCCGGGCCTATGGCTACACCTTC; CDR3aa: CASSSGTGRRAYGYTF
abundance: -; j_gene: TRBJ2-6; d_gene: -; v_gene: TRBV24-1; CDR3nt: TGTGCCACCAGTGCAGGCTCTGGGGCCAACGTCCTGACTTTC; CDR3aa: CATSAGSGANVLTF
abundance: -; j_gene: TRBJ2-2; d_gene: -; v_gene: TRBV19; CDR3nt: TGTGCCAGTAGTATTCCGGCTTCTGCGGGCACCGGGGAGCTGTTTTTT; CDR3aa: CASSIPASAGTGELFF
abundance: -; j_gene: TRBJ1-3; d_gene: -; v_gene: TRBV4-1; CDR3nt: TGCGCCAGCAGCCAAGTTCAGACAGGAAACACCATATATTTT; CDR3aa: CASSQVQTGNTIYF
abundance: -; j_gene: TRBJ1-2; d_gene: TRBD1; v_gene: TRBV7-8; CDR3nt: TGTGCCAGCAGCTTAGAAGGACAGGGTGAGGGGGGCTACACCTTC; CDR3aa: CASSLEGQGEGGYTF
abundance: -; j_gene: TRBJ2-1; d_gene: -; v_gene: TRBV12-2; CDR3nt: -; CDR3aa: CASRLAWAGGANNEQFF
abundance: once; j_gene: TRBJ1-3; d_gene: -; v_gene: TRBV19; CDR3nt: TGTGCCAGTAGTATAGGAGTACGGAGGGGCTCTGGAAACACCATATATTTT; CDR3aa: CASSIGVRRGSGNTIYF
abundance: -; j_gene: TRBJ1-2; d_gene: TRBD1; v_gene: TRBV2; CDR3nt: TGTGCCAGCAGTGAGAGGGGCCAGGGGGCGCGAGGCTACACCTTC; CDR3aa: CASSERGQGARGYTF
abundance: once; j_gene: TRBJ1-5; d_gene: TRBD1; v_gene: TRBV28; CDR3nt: TGTGCCAGCAGTTTATGGACCGGGACAGGTTACCAGCCCCAGCATTTT; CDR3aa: CASSLWTGTGYQPQHF
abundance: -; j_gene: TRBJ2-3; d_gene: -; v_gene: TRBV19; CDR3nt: TGTGCCAGTAGTATTAGGTGGGGAACGCAGTATTTT; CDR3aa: CASSIRWGTQYF
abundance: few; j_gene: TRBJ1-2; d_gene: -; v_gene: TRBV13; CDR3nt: TGTGCCAGCAGCTTAACCTCCAGGACTTCCTTCTATGGCTACACCTTC; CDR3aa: CASSLTSRTSFYGYTF
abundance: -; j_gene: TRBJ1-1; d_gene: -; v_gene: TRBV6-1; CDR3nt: TGTGCCAGCAGTGATTCCCGGGGGGCTTTCTTT; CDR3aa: CASSDSRGAFF
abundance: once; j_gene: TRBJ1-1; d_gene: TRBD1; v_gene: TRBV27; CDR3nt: TGTGCCAGCAGTCCCACAGGGGGCTTTGCTTTCTTT; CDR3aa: CASSPTGGFAFF